This T cell receptor beta chain is from a study of shared clonotypes between healthy human individuals. The overall study: CD4 naive and memory got three plates each, CD8 naive two, CD8 memory one. Study findings and constraints: Blood was the only sampled material, and tissue repertoires likely differ.

Between the trimmed V and J ends, which lost 0 bases and 2 bases, there was a span of 7 bases. From germline, CDR1 is WNHNN and CDR2 SYGVQD (reference sequence). CDR3 length: 14 amino acids. This clone was detected ten times or more. Its matching antigen is unknown. Other DNA sequences from this sample encode an identical CDR3 as well. The table came from immunoSEQ multiplex PCR; TCRdb's copy has only in-frame clones and leaves some out. This repertoire shows some 2.1 million clones, around 95% found once; its top ten account for 0.1% to 0.15%. This chain connects TRBV10-1 to TRBJ2-5, with D perhaps matching TRBD1 (5 bases). The receptor was derived from a man aged 18 to 35 in good health. The specimen sequenced was naive CD4+ T cells sorted from blood. As for subset: CD45RA+ positively selected. The CDR3 sequence is CASSESAGQETQYF. The CDR3 region has the DNA TGCGCCAGCAGTGAGTCGGCAGGGCAAGAGACCCAGTACTTC.